Each of the 8 T cell receptor beta chains below was sequenced from the same sample in a study of T cell responses to AZD1222 COVID-19 vaccine. The data were produced by immunoSEQ multiplex PCR, yet TCRdb's version contains in-frame clones alone and is incomplete. This table has roughly 91,000 clones, approximately 90% appearing once. This sample comprised peripheral blood, obtained on day 0 of AZD1222 vaccination. The receptors here all came from an adult in good health.

This rearrangement joins TRBV27 to TRBJ1-5, with D maybe TRBD1 (6 bases). V lost 10 bases and J 4 bases, leaving 20 bases between the germline ends. Germline lookup yields CDR1 MNHEY and CDR2 SMNVEV (reference sequence). This CDR3 has 15 amino acids. In nucleotides, the CDR3 is TGTGCCACCGCCAAACAGGGCCTTGGGAATCAGCCCCAGCATTTT. Its translation: CATAKQGLGNQPQHF.

V usage is TRBV15 and J usage is TRBJ2-2; no clear D. Germline CDR1 is LNHNV and CDR2 is YYDKDF (reference sequence). V dropped 0 bases and J dropped 7 bases, with 12 bases sitting between them. The CDR3 spans 15 residues. This CDR3 is CATSRDTRKGGELFF. The CDR3 nucleotides read TGTGCCACCAGCAGAGATACAAGGAAAGGCGGGGAGCTGTTTTTT.

This chain uses TRBV4-1 with TRBJ2-5, with TRBD1 identical over 12 bases. The CDR3 extends over 16 amino acids. The J segment lost 3 bases and the V segment lost 3 bases, leaving 5 bases of the junction unmatched. Germline loops: CDR1 MGHRA, CDR2 YSYEKL. The CDR3 DNA is TGCGCCAGCAGCCACGGGGACAGGGGGCTAGAAGAGACCCAGTACTTC. Protein sequence: CASSHGDRGLEETQYF.

The chain employs TRBV30 and TRBJ2-3; the match to TRBD2 covers 7 bases. The CDR3 is made up of 15 amino acids. V gave up 0 bases and J gave up 2 bases; unmatched junction bases: 5. Germline values: CDR1 GTSNPN, CDR2 SVGIG (reference sequence). CDR3 loop: CAWSVAAGDTDTQYF. Written as DNA, the CDR3 is TGTGCCTGGAGTGTCGCTGCGGGGGACACAGATACGCAGTATTTT. Variable domain in full (rest from reference TRBV30 and TRBJ2-3): SQTIHQWPATLVQPVGSPLSLECTVEGTSNPNLYWYRQAAGRGLQLLFYSVGIGQISSEVPQNLSASRPQDRQFILSSKKLLLSDSGFYLCAWSVAAGDTDTQYFGPGTRLTVL.

This rearrangement joins TRBV4-3 to TRBJ2-2; tentatively, D is TRBD1 (6 bases). Germline V CDR1 and CDR2: LGHNA, YSLEER. The CDR3 has 15 amino acids. The V end lost 0 bases, the J end lost 5 bases, and 10 bases lay between the germline ends. The CDR3 region has the DNA TGCGCCAGCAGCCAAGATCGGCAGGGGACCGGGGAGCTGTTTTTT. This gives the protein CASSQDRQGTGELFF.

The V and J genes are TRBV18 and TRBJ1-1; no clear D gene. CDR3 length: 14 residues. Trimming pared 6 bases from V and 0 bases from J, leaving 11 bases between. Germline V gives CDR1 KGHSH, CDR2 LQKENI. The CDR3 coding sequence is TGTGCCAGCTCCGGCGCCAACCTGAACACTGAAGCTTTCTTT. It is translated as CASSGANLNTEAFF.

V and J are TRBV4-3 and TRBJ2-7; D is unclear. CDR1 is LGHNA and CDR2 is YSLEER in the germline V gene. Trimming cost V 1 base and J 2 bases, with 12 bases left between them. The CDR3 runs 15 residues. CDR3 amino acids: CASSQVALPAYEQYF. The CDR3 DNA reads as TGCGCCAGCAGCCAAGTTGCCCTTCCGGCCTACGAGCAGTACTTC.

The chain employs TRBV2 and TRBJ2-2; 7 bases fit TRBD1. V lost 4 bases and J lost 6; bases outside the gene matches: 5. The CDR3 sequence is 14 residues long. Germline V gives CDR1 SNHLY, CDR2 FYNNEI. CDR3 amino acids: CASSGQGGAGELFF. The CDR3 DNA sequence: TGTGCCAGCAGTGGACAGGGTGGCGCCGGGGAGCTGTTTTTT. Drawing the rest from reference TRBV2 and TRBJ2-2, the complete variable domain is EPEVTQTPSHQVTQMGQEVILRCVPISNHLYFYWYRQILGQKVEFLVSFYNNEISEKSEIFDDQFSVERPDGSNFTLKIRSTKLEDSAMYFCASSGQGGAGELFFGEGSRLTVL.